This entry features one T cell receptor beta chain sequence. Its antigen is still unknown. The sample is drawn from a study of blood T cells in healthy people across ages. Study information: About one barcoded TCR beta cDNA was captured per two T cells. Overall study results and limits: Possibly, changes in expanded clonotypes were confounded because donor CMV status was unknown.

Healthy Caucasian individuals from Russia aged about 6 to 90 were enrolled as donors. Isolation yielded PBMCs, at least 7 million per sample, in every case. The CDR3 has 16 amino acids. Germline CDR1 SGHDT, CDR2 YYEEEE. After removal of 3 bases from V and 0 bases from J, the junction contained 7 bases not matched to a gene. Alongside a J-beta primer mix, a sample-barcoded 5' primer served in a second PCR lasting about 7 to 11 cycles. One entry per CDR3 protein results from TCRdb running MiXCR on the 5' RACE reads. This sample has approximately 1.5 million distinct CDR3 sequences, with 40% to 45% found just once.

The sequence derives from a woman in her late teens or twenties in good health. The chain joins TRBV5-6 to TRBJ2-3; 7 nucleotides line up with TRBD1. The source material was blood. CDR3 sequence: CASSYITGASTDTQYF. In DNA form, the CDR3 reads TGTGCCAGCAGCTACATTACAGGGGCCAGCACAGATACGCAGTATTTT.